The T cell receptor beta chain described here comes from a study of blood T cell repertoires in COVID-19. Background on the study: PBMCs, B-cell-depleted T cells, or T cells provided the cDNA or gDNA that made up the material.

A single count supports this clone. In the source study's methods: Reference gene primer amplification gave estimated nucleated cell counts. Clones were read by immunoSEQ multiplex PCR, and TCRdb kept only the in-frame ones, dropping some. The DNA gave D and trimming, while V, J and clone size come from that table. The table includes about 150,000 clones, about 88% detected once. Enrollment of patients from Seattle took place during active infection, with longitudinal follow-up. The receptor comes from a human donor with COVID-19, enrolled during active disease. The donor label of this sample is uncertain. What was sequenced was peripheral blood.

Here the CDR3 DNA reads TGTGCCAGCAGATCCACCAGTAGGACAGCTCCTTTAACTAATGAAAAACTGTTTTTT. This translates into CASRSTSRTAPLTNEKLFF. The rearrangement joins TRBV14 to TRBJ1-4; D perhaps matches TRBD1 (6 bases). This CDR3 contains 19 residues. Trimming cost V 6 bases and J 1 base, with 24 bases left between them. From germline, CDR1 is SGHDN and CDR2 FVKESK.